This record covers a single T cell receptor (beta chain). Its antigen is undetermined. This sample was included in a study of T cell responses to AZD1222 COVID-19 vaccine. Regarding the study as a whole: Across spike, vaccine-associated CD4 TCRs were found, dominant at 160-218 and 743-854. Mostly white British, mostly female donors; authors suggested clonal diversity may be underestimated. The study identified only five to seven AZD1222 recipients as seropositive at baseline. Per reports, nearly half of all spike-specific TCRs target regions that are unmutated in variants.

The protocol was immunoSEQ multiplex PCR, while the TCRdb copy is restricted to in-frame clones and leaves out a portion. The sample has about 150,000 clones; about 86% are singletons. Germline assignment: CDR1 LGHNT and CDR2 FRNRAP. After removal of 1 base from V and 3 bases from J, the junction contained 2 bases not matched to a gene. The CDR3 totals 16 residues. J is TRBJ2-4 and V is TRBV12-5; 11 bases fit TRBD1. This sequence originates from an adult who received the AZD1222 COVID-19 vaccine. The sequencing used peripheral blood, collected 28 days after the second AZD1222 dose. This chain's CDR3 is CASGLGGTGGKNIQYF. The CDR3 nucleotides are TGTGCTAGTGGTTTGGGAGGGACAGGGGGCAAAAACATTCAGTACTTC.